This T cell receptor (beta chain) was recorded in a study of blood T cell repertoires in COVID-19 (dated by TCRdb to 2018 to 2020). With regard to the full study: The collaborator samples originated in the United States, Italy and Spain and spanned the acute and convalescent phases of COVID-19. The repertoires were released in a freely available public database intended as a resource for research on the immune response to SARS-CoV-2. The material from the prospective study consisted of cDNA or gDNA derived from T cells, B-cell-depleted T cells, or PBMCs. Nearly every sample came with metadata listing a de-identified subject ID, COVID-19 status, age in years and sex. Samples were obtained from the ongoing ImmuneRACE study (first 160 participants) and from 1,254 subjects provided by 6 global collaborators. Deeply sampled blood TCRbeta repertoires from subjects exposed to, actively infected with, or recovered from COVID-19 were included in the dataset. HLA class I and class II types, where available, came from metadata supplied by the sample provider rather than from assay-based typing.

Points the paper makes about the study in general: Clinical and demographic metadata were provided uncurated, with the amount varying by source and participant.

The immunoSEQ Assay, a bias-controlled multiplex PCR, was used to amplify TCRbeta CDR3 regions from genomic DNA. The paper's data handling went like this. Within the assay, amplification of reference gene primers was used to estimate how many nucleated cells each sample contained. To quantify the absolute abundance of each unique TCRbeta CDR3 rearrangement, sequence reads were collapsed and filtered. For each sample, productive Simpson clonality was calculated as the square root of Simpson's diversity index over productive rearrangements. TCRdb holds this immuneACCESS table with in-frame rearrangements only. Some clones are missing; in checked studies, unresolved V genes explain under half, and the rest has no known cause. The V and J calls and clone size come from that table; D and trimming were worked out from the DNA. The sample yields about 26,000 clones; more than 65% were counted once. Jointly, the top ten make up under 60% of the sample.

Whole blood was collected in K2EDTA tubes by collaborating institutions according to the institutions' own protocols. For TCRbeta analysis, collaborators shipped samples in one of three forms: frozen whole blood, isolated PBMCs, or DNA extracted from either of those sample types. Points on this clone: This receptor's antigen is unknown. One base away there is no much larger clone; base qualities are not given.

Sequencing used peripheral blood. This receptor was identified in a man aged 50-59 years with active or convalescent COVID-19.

The CDR3: CAISGGLAGETQYF. The DNA is TGTGCCATCAGCGGAGGACTAGCCGGGGAGACCCAGTACTTC. This chain joins TRBV10-3 to TRBJ2-5; TRBD2 lines up with 8 middle nucleotides. V trim: 6 bases; J trim: 5 bases; unmatched bases: 8. As encoded in the germline V gene, CDR1 is ENHRY while CDR2 is SYGVKD. The CDR3 numbers 14 residues from cysteine through phenylalanine. The only DNA kept is the CDR3, 42 bases in frame from the first base.